This T cell receptor beta chain was retrieved from a study of blood T cell repertoires in COVID-19. Study context: Sample material is recorded as cDNA or gDNA derived from T cells, B-cell-depleted T cells, or PBMCs.

Sequencing used immunoSEQ multiplex PCR; TCRdb keeps in-frame clones, though not all of them. The data contain fewer than 450,000 clones, about 87% of them singletons. Seattle patient enrollment occurred during active infection, with longitudinal follow-up thereafter. This clone was detected only once. Input material: peripheral blood. This receptor was taken from a woman between 45 and 60 years old with COVID-19, enrolled during active disease.

CDR3 sequence (DNA): TGTGCCAGTAGTATTAGGGCAGGGGGAGGCGAGCAGTACTTC. This encodes CASSIRAGGGEQYF. The chain has TRBV19 and TRBJ2-7, with D tentatively TRBD1 (7 bases). V gave up 3 bases and J gave up 6 bases, with 15 bases separating them. Germline V gene data show CDR1 as LNHDA and CDR2 as SQIVND (reference sequence). There are 14 residues in the CDR3.